Listed here is a single T cell receptor (beta chain). Its antigen is unknown. No clone much larger than this one lies a single base away; base qualities are absent. The CDR3 starts with the cysteine, ends with the phenylalanine, and has 13 residues. Here the CDR3 DNA is all that survives: 39 bases in frame from base 1. CDR1 and CDR2 were assigned from the germline V gene (reference sequence) as MNHNY and SVGAGI. V is clipped by 4 bases and J by 6 bases, and the sequence between their germline boundaries is 9 bases long. The data are from a study of identical twins (TCRdb year 2016). For context, the study as a whole: TCR alpha and beta repertoires from monozygotic twins, unrelated adults of various ages and cord blood were deep-sequenced to test whether fetal clonotypes persist. Replicate twin experiments were performed at different times using different library preparation protocols to rule out contamination.

Overall study results and their limits: In beta out-of-frame sequences, excess twin sharing was weaker, because having fewer shared sequences lowered the signal-to-noise ratio. Because the same donors could not be followed over many years, conclusions were based on cross-sectional statistical analysis. Out-of-frame TCR alpha sharing in monozygotic twins was systematically underestimated by recombination models, whereas sharing between unrelated individuals was in agreement with the recombination models. Fewer insertions were carried by abundant cord blood beta clonotypes, a similar but weaker trend appeared in young adult naive repertoires, and no such trend appeared in memory repertoires. Zero-insertion analyses could be partly confounded by invariant T cells such as MAIT and iNKT, although diverse VJ usage argued against such confounding for most clonotypes. Compared with coincidental sharing between unrelated individuals, an excess of low generation-probability sequences was observed among out-of-frame TCR alpha sequences shared between twins.

Every donor in the study was a healthy Caucasian. Three pairs of female monozygotic twins, all aged about 18 to 30 years, were included in the twin cohort. Using Miltenyi CD45RO+ enrichment and human naive T-cell isolation kits, memory (CD45RO+) and naive T cells were isolated from PBMC. Libraries came from 5' RACE. Sequenced using an Illumina HiSeq 2000. Template switching introduced a universal primer binding site; the final cDNA contained a unique molecular identifier, enabling accurate counting of TCR cDNA molecules. Specific primers in the conserved constant-segment region were used to synthesize first-strand cDNA for TCR alpha and beta chains. To control for contamination, every cDNA library was double barcoded, receiving both a SMART-Mk sample barcode and Illumina barcodes. TruSeq adapter sequences, together with Illumina sample barcodes, were added in two successive PCR steps. TCR alpha and beta cDNA libraries were sequenced on the Illumina HiSeq platform with custom primers. Turning to the authors' computational methods: Raw reads were processed with MiGEC to extract unique molecular identifiers, and MiXCR was used to determine CDR3 positions. Recombination models were inferred per individual with the repgenHMM and IGoR tools using an EM algorithm. Shared clonotypes were analyzed with the tcR package in R, and sharing was normalized by the product of cloneset sizes. To study raw recombination free of thymic and clonal selection effects, out-of-frame nonproductive sequences were analyzed. TCRdb handled the public reads itself, with Q25 trimming in fastp and clone calling in MiXCR, and kept productive beta chains. Merged by CDR3 protein, the rows form single entries marked with the most common genes and DNA. These V and J calls are TCRdb output, not the study's own analysis. The sample table contains fewer than 250,000 distinct CDR3 sequences; only one count was recorded for around 6.9% of them. The biggest ten clones account for approximately 2% of the sample.

Another study also made use of these data, one on yellow fever vaccine responses in identical twins. As that second paper reports: The T cell response to vaccination in identical twins was reported by the authors to appear partly convergent and partly personalized. In the study, vaccine-responding T cell clones were precisely tracked in identical twins.

The sequence was obtained from a woman in her late teens or twenties in good health. Sequencing was carried out using memory (CD45RO+) T cells sorted from blood. The cell subset or site label on this specimen signifies: CD45RO+ enriched T cells. In this chain, TRBV6-6 is recombined with TRBJ2-2; confidence is insufficient to name the D gene. At the DNA level, the sequence is TGTGCCAGCAGTTCAAGCTACCCCGGGGAGCTGTTTTTT. Translated, it reads CASSSSYPGELFF.